The clone carrying this T cell receptor beta chain has only a few counts. No antigen is known for it. The record originates from a study of beta chain features in type 1 diabetes. Study-level results: TCRB CDR3s from Type 1 diabetes patients were moderately but significantly shorter in all four CD4+ subsets.

Purities in excess of 98% were seen in all sorted populations. All of the isolated RNA was reverse transcribed, so expressed TCRB transcripts were sequenced. Measured with immunoSEQ multiplex PCR; TCRdb has only the in-frame clones, and not every one. In the table there are around 100,000 clones, 28% of which are singletons. Trimming took 1 base from V and 7 from J; bases not matched to a gene: 5. Germline V lookup: CDR1 SNHLY, CDR2 FYNNEI. The CDR3 has 15 amino acids. The material sequenced was central memory CD4+ T cells from blood. The chain couples TRBV2 to TRBJ2-4; 9 bases line up with TRBD1. The clonotype was recovered from a woman in her late teens or twenties with type 1 diabetes. CDR3 DNA: TGTGCCAGCAGTGAAGGACAGGGGGTTCGGAACATTCAGTACTTC. Protein sequence: CASSEGQGVRNIQYF.